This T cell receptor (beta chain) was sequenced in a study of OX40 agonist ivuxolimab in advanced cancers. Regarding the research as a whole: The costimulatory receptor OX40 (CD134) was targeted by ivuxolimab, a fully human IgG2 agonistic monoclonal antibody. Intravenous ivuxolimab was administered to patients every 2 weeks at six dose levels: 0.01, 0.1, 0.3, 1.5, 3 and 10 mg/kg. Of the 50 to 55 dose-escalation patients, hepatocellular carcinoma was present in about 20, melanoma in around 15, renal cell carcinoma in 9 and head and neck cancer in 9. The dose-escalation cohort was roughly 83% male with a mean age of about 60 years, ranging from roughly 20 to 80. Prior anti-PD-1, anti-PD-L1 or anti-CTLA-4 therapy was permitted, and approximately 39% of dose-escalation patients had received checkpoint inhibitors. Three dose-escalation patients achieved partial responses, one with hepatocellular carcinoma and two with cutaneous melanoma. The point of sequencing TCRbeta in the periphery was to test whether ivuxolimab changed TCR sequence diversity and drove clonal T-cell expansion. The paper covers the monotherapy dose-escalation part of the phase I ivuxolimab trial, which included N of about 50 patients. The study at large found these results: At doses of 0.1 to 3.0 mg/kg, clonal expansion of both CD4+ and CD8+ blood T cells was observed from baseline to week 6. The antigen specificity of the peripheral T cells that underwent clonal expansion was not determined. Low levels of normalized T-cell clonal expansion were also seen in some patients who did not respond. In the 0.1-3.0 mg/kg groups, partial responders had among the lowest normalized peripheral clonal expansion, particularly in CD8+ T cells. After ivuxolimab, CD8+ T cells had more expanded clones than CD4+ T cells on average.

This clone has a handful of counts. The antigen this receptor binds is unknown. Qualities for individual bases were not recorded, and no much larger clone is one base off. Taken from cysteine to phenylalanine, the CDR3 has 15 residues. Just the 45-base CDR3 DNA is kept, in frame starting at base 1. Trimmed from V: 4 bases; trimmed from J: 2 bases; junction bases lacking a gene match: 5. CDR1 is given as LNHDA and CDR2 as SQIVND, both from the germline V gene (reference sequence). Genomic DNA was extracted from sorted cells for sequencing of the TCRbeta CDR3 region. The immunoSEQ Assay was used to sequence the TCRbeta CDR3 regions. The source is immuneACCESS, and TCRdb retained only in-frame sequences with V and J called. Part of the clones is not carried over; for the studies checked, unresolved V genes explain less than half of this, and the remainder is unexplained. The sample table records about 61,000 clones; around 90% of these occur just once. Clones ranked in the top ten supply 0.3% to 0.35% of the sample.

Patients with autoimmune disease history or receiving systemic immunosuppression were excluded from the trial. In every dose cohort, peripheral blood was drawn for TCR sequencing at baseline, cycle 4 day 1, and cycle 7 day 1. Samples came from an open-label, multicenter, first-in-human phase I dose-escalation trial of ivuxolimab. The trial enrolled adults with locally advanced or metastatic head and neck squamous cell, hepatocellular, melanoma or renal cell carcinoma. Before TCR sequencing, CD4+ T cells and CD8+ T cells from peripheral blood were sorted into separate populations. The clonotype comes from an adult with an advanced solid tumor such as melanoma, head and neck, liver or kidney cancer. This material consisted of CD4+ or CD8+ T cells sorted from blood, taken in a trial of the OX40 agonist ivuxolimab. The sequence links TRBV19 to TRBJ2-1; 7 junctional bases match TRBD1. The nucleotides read TGTGCCAGTAGTAGGGGGACAGAAACCTACAATGAGCAGTTCTTC. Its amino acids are CASSRGTETYNEQFF.